The 8 T cell receptor beta chains given below trace back to one sample, sequenced in a study of naive and memory T cell subsets. Ligated cDNA underwent four rounds of PCR with nested alpha and beta constant region primers and SP2. TCRdb analysed the 5' RACE reads with MiXCR anew, one entry per CDR3 protein. The table records roughly 30,000 distinct CDR3 sequences, 15% to 20% of them present only once. A UMI-containing oligonucleotide was joined by 3' ligation to the TCR cDNA template. The source is a female donor in good health.

This clonotype was observed a handful of times. The chain joins TRBV12-3 or TRBV12-4 to TRBJ2-1, with D perhaps matching TRBD1 (5 bases). Trimming pared 2 bases from V and 7 bases from J, leaving 12 bases between. The CDR3 is 14 residues long. DNA for the CDR3: TGTGCCAGCAGTTTATATTTCAAGGGGAATGAGCAGTTCTTC. Translating it yields CASSLYFKGNEQFF.

The gene calls are TRBV25-1 and TRBJ1-1; D gene unclear. V was trimmed by 3 bases and J by 6 bases, leaving 14 bases between them. Germline values: CDR1 MGHDK, CDR2 SYGVNS. The CDR3 consists of 14 residues. Here the CDR3 DNA reads TGTGCCAGCAGTGATGATCTAAGGTGGCCTGAAGCTTTCTTT. Amino acid sequence: CASSDDLRWPEAFF.

This clonotype was detected only a few times. This chain uses TRBV7-9 with TRBJ2-7; D unresolved. The CDR3 has 12 amino acids. V was cut by 3 bases and J by 3 bases, with 6 bases left in between. The germline V gene has CDR1 SEHNR and CDR2 FQNEAQ (reference sequence). The CDR3 DNA sequence: TGTGCCAGCAGCTTCGCCGGCTACGAGCAGTACTTC. It is translated as CASSFAGYEQYF.

The V and J genes are TRBV12-3 or TRBV12-4 and TRBJ2-5; 8 bases are a match to TRBD2. The CDR3 length is 14 residues. V lost 6 bases and J lost 3; bases outside the gene matches: 6. CDR3 coding DNA: TGTGCCAGCAGCGCCCGGGGGGGCGAAGAGACCCAGTACTTC. Encoded protein: CASSARGGEETQYF.

This clonotype occurred a few times. J is TRBJ1-2 and V is TRBV9, with a weak D call TRBD1 (5 bases). The V gene lost 0 bases and the J gene lost 4 bases, with 13 bases spanning the gap. This CDR3 spans 15 amino acids. Germline V CDR1 and CDR2: SGDLS, YYNGEE. The CDR3 region is CASSVDYGRAYGYTF. The DNA for the CDR3 is TGTGCCAGCAGCGTAGATTACGGCAGGGCCTATGGCTACACCTTC.

The sample holds many counts of this clonotype. The gene calls are TRBV29-1 and TRBJ1-5; D possibly corresponds to TRBD1 (6 bases). The germline V gene encodes CDR1 SQVTM and CDR2 ANQGSEA. The CDR3 covers 12 residues. V lost 4 bases to trimming and J lost 6 bases, with 10 bases between them. The CDR3 spells CSVGQAAQPQHF. In DNA, the CDR3 is TGCAGCGTTGGACAGGCAGCTCAGCCCCAGCATTTT.

This clonotype was counted a few times. This chain links TRBV6-5 with TRBJ2-7; 9 bases map to TRBD1. CDR1 MNHEY and CDR2 SVGAGI come from the germline V gene. This CDR3 comprises 15 residues. With V trimmed by 2 bases and J by 0 bases, 2 bases remained unmatched. CDR3 in DNA: TGTGCCAGCAGTTACGGGACAGGGAGCTCCTACGAGCAGTACTTC. Translating it yields CASSYGTGSSYEQYF.

V usage is TRBV12-3 or TRBV12-4 and J usage is TRBJ2-3; D not resolved. Trimming took 5 bases from V and 2 from J, leaving 14 bases between them. The CDR3 has 15 amino acids. The CDR3: CASSPPGPYTDTQYF. CDR3 nucleotides: TGTGCCAGCAGTCCCCCCGGGCCCTACACAGATACGCAGTATTTT.